The rows below give T cell receptor beta chains drawn from one sample of a study of molecular identifiers for immune sequencing clone quantification. One entry per CDR3 protein results from TCRdb running MiXCR on the PCR reads. The sample shows some 650,000 distinct CDR3 sequences, less than 20% of them seen only once. Sequenced input: naive CD8+ T cells from blood, with Jurkat cell RNA spiked in. The receptors were gathered from a human donor in good health. Some libraries in this study had Jurkat cell RNA spiked in. Each CDR3 is given with its conserved first and last residue. A D gene is named only where the DNA matches it firmly. Clone size appears in some rows only: once, few, many, or a class for an expanded clone.

TRBJ1-2 many TRBV4-1 NA CASSQYNGAGVDGYTF TGCGCCAGCAGCCAATATAACGGCGCGGGGGTCGATGGCTACACCTTC
TRBJ2-7 once TRBV10-3 TRBD2 CAISDFTSGGSSREQYF TGTGCCATCAGTGATTTCACTAGCGGGGGCAGTTCGAGAGAGCAGTACTTC
TRBJ1-5 NA TRBV27 NA CACSLTGNQPQHF TGTGCCTGCAGTTTGACGGGCAATCAGCCCCAGCATTTT
TRBJ1-2 NA TRBV15 TRBD1 CATRGGGDYGYTF TGTGCCACCAGGGGAGGGGGCGACTATGGCTACACCTTC
TRBJ1-6 many TRBV11-2 NA CASSLVGLNSPLHF TGTGCCAGCAGCTTAGTTGGCCTCAATTCACCCCTCCACTTT
TRBJ2-7 many TRBV19 TRBD1 CASSIGQAYEQYF TGCGCCAGCAGCATCGGACAGGCCTACGAGCAGTACTTC
TRBJ2-3 many TRBV4-3 TRBD1 CASSQDWLTGGTDTQYF TGCGCCAGCAGCCAAGATTGGTTGACAGGGGGCACAGATACGCAGTATTTT
TRBJ2-7 few TRBV5-3 NA CARSPDRPSYEQYF TGTGCCAGAAGCCCGGACAGACCGTCCTACGAGCAGTACTTC
TRBJ2-7 many TRBV6-7 NA CASSGTRDNYEQYF TGTGCCAGCAGTGGGACACGGGACAACTACGAGCAGTACTTC
TRBJ2-6 many TRBV30 NA CAWSLGNSGANVLTF TGTGCCTGGAGTCTGGGGAATTCTGGGGCCAACGTCCTGACTTTC
TRBJ2-7 many TRBV12-3/TRBV12-4 NA CASSSNYEQYF TGTGCCAGCAGCTCGAACTACGAGCAGTACTTC
TRBJ2-5 many TRBV7-2 NA CASSGDWGETQYF TGTGCCAGCAGCGGGGACTGGGGAGAGACCCAGTACTTC
TRBJ2-1 many TRBV11-2 NA CASSLVDSSYNEQFF TGTGCCAGCAGCTTAGTCGACAGTTCCTACAATGAGCAGTTCTTC
TRBJ2-2 many TRBV7-9 TRBD2 CASSRGAGELFF TGTGCCAGCAGCCGGGGGGCCGGGGAGCTGTTTTTT
TRBJ1-1 NA TRBV19 NA CASSIVGGATEAFF TGTGCCAGTAGTATAGTGGGGGGAGCCACTGAAGCTTTCTTT
TRBJ1-3 many TRBV5-4 NA CASSQHGDSGNTIYF TGTGCCAGCAGCCAACATGGGGACTCTGGAAACACCATATATTTT
TRBJ2-3 many TRBV7-2 TRBD2 CASSFTGGRLGSTDTQYF TGTGCCAGCAGCTTCACCGGCGGGAGGTTGGGGAGCACAGATACGCAGTATTTT
TRBJ2-2 NA TRBV4-3 NA CASSQEDGGPGTGGLFF TGCGCCAGCAGCCAAGAGGATGGTGGGCCCGGCACCGGGGGGCTGTTTTTT
TRBJ1-1 many TRBV27 NA CASSSKDSSRVTEAFF TGTGCCAGCAGTTCCAAGGACAGCTCGAGGGTCACTGAAGCTTTCTTT
TRBJ2-7 NA TRBV29-1 NA CSVFSYEQYF TGCAGCGTTTTCAGTTACGAGCAGTACTTC
TRBJ2-3 many TRBV4-1 NA CASSPQVGGDTQYF TGCGCCAGCAGCCCCCAGGTCGGCGGAGATACGCAGTATTTT
TRBJ2-3 many TRBV28 NA CASSWGRTDTQYF TGTGCCAGCAGTTGGGGCAGGACGGATACGCAGTATTTT
TRBJ2-7 few TRBV20-1 NA CSARGRGWYEQYF TGCAGTGCTAGGGGTCGGGGGTGGTACGAGCAGTACTTC
TRBJ2-4 many TRBV20-1 NA CSASGLPKNIQYF TGCAGTGCTAGTGGGCTGCCAAAAAACATTCAGTACTTC
TRBJ2-1 many TRBV29-1 NA CSVEEGILAANEQFF TGCAGCGTTGAAGAGGGGATACTAGCAGCAAATGAGCAGTTCTTC
TRBJ2-1 many TRBV11-2 TRBD2 CASSSRTMGRAYNEQFF TGTGCCAGCAGCTCCCGGACCATGGGGAGGGCCTACAATGAGCAGTTCTTC
TRBJ2-1 many TRBV2 TRBD2 CASTPGLAFNEQFF TGTGCCAGCACTCCGGGACTAGCGTTTAATGAGCAGTTCTTC
TRBJ1-6 NA TRBV6-2/TRBV6-3 NA CASSYLGTPPLHF TGTGCCAGCAGTTACCTGGGGACACCGCCCCTCCACTTT
TRBJ2-7 many TRBV27 NA CASSHRGEGFEQYF TGTGCCAGCAGCCATAGGGGGGAGGGGTTCGAGCAGTACTTC
TRBJ2-7 few TRBV20-1 TRBD2 CSARDLWGLAGLEQYF TGCAGTGCTAGGGACCTGTGGGGACTAGCGGGACTAGAGCAGTACTTC
TRBJ2-2 NA TRBV15 TRBD1 CATSSPEPGQGPNTGELFF TGTGCCACCAGCTCGCCGGAACCGGGACAGGGTCCGAACACCGGGGAGCTGTTTTTT
TRBJ2-7 few TRBV30 NA CAWSPLGDPRSYEQYF TGTGCCTGGAGTCCGTTGGGGGACCCCCGGTCCTACGAGCAGTACTTC
TRBJ1-6 many TRBV7-9 NA CASSLAGASYNSPLHF TGTGCCAGCAGCTTGGCAGGGGCCTCCTATAATTCACCCCTCCACTTT
TRBJ2-7 many TRBV5-1 NA CASSFFPDAFDEQYF TGCGCCAGCAGCTTTTTCCCGGACGCCTTCGACGAGCAGTACTTC
TRBJ2-6 many TRBV7-9 NA CASSFGLAIGANVLTF TGTGCCAGCAGCTTTGGCCTAGCGATTGGGGCCAACGTCCTGACTTTC
TRBJ2-1 NA TRBV5-1 TRBD1 CASSSRQGPSWHEQFF TGCGCCAGCAGCTCCCGACAGGGGCCGTCATGGCATGAGCAGTTCTTC
TRBJ2-3 few TRBV27 TRBD1 CASSFLRDRGTDTQYF TGTGCCAGCAGTTTCCTACGGGACAGGGGCACAGATACGCAGTATTTT
TRBJ2-5 many TRBV5-4 TRBD1 CASSSTDRLQETQYF TGTGCCAGCAGCTCGACGGACAGGCTCCAAGAGACCCAGTACTTC
TRBJ2-4 many TRBV10-2 TRBD1 CASSDQTGTGRTKNIQYF TGCGCCAGCAGTGATCAGACAGGGACGGGTAGGACCAAAAACATTCAGTACTTC
TRBJ2-7 NA TRBV6-5 NA CASSSGAEQYF TGTGCCAGCAGTTCAGGGGCCGAGCAGTACTTC
TRBJ2-3 many TRBV25-1 NA CASRGTSRTDTQYF TGTGCCAGCAGAGGGACTTCCCGCACAGATACGCAGTATTTT